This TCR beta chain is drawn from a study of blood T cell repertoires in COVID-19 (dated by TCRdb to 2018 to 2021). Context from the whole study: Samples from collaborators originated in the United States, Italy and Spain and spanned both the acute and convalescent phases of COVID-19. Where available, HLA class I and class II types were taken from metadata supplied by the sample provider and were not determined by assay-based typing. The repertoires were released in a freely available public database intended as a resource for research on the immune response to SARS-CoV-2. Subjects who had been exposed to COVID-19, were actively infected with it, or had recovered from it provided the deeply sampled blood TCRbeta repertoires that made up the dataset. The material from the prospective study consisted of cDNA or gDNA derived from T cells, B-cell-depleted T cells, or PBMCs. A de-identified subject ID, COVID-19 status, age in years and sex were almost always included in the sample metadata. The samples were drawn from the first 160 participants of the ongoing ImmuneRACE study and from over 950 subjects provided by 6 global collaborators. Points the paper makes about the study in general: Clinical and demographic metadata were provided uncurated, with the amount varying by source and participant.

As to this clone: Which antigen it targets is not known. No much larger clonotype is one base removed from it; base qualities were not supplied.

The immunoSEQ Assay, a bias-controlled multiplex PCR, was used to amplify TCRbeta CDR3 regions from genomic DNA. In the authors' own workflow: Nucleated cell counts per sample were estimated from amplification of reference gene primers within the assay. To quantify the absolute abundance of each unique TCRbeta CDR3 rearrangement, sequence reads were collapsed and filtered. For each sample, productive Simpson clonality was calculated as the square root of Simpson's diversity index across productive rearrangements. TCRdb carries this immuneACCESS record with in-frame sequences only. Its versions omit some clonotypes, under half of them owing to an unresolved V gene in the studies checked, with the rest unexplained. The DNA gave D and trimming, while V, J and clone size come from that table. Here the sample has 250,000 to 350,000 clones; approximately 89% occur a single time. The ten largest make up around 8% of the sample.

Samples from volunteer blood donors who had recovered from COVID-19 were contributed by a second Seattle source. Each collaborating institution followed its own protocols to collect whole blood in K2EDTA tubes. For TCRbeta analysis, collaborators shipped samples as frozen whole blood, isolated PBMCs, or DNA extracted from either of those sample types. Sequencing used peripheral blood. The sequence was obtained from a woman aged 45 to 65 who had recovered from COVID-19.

The CDR3 corresponds to CASSSSTSLADTQYF. The DNA reads as follows: TGTGCCAGCAGCTCTTCGACTAGCTTGGCAGATACGCAGTATTTT. The V and J genes are TRBV5-4 and TRBJ2-3, and 7 junctional nucleotides match TRBD2. CDR1 SGHNT and CDR2 YYREEE were looked up in the germline V gene (reference sequence). The cysteine opens and the phenylalanine closes a CDR3 of 15 amino acids. Just the 45-base CDR3 DNA is kept, in frame starting at base 1. The junction shows trimming of 3 bases on V and 4 bases on J, and the gene matches do not reach 8 bases of it.